Below, 21 T cell receptor beta chains from the same sample are listed, as sequenced in a study of blood T cell repertoires in COVID-19. Assay used: immunoSEQ multiplex PCR; TCRdb lists only in-frame clones, some missing. The sample records 85,000 to 120,000 clones, around nine tenths being singletons. Sequencing was performed on peripheral blood. The receptors were gathered from a man aged 45-60 years with active or convalescent COVID-19.

This clone has only one observation. This chain uses TRBV25-1 with TRBJ1-3; perhaps TRBD1 as D (5 bases). The CDR3 loop spans 15 amino acids. CDR1 and CDR2 (germline): MGHDK, SYGVNS. V was clipped by 4 bases and J by 2 bases, with 12 bases between them. CDR3 in DNA: TGTGCCAGCAGTGTAGGGGCAGGGACTGGAAACACCATATATTTT. This gives the protein CASSVGAGTGNTIYF.

V usage is TRBV7-2 and J usage is TRBJ2-3, with 9 bases matching TRBD1. V was pared by 5 bases and J by 2 bases, with 8 bases of the junction left unmatched. CDR3 size: 16 residues. From germline, CDR1 is SGHTA and CDR2 FQGNSA. DNA of the CDR3: TGTGCCAGCAGCGTTATACAGGGGGCCGACACAGATACGCAGTATTTT. This sequence encodes CASSVIQGADTDTQYF.

V and J are TRBV19 and TRBJ1-2, with 7 bases fitting TRBD1. Trimming removed 4 bases from V and 2 bases from J; junction bases left unmatched: 1. Germline V CDR1 and CDR2: LNHDA, SQIVND (reference sequence). This CDR3 has 13 residues. CDR3 loop: CASSKDRNYGYTF. CDR3 nucleotides: TGTGCCAGTAGTAAGGACAGGAACTATGGCTACACCTTC.

This clone is a singleton in its sample. The chain uses TRBV18 and TRBJ2-2; 12 nucleotides align to TRBD1. Germline-derived CDR1 and CDR2 are KGHSH and LQKENI. CDR3 length: 17 residues. J gave up 4 bases and V 0 bases, and 3 bases lay outside the gene matches. The CDR3 reads CASSPPGQGAGTGELFF. CDR3 nucleotides: TGTGCCAGCTCACCACCGGGACAGGGGGCTGGCACCGGGGAGCTGTTTTTT.

The chain combines TRBV18 with TRBJ2-1, with a possible D match to TRBD1 (6 bases). Between the trimmed V and J ends, which lost 3 bases and 6 bases, there was a span of 15 bases. The CDR3 covers 15 residues. Germline assignment: CDR1 KGHSH and CDR2 LQKENI. CDR3 sequence: CASSPTTGVGNEQFF. The CDR3 DNA sequence: TGTGCCAGCTCACCCACGACAGGAGTTGGCAATGAGCAGTTCTTC. The whole variable domain, filled in from reference TRBV18 and TRBJ2-1, reads NAGVMQNPRHLVRRRGQEARLRCSPMKGHSHVYWYRQLPEEGLKFMVYLQKENIIDESGMPKERFSAEFPKEGPSILRIQQVVRGDSAAYFCASSPTTGVGNEQFFGPGTRLTVL.

This chain uses TRBV18 with TRBJ1-2; D perhaps matches TRBD1 (5 bases). Per the germline V gene, CDR1 is KGHSH and CDR2 is LQKENI. With 5 bases removed from V and 0 bases from J, the gap between germline ends came to 10 bases. The CDR3 has 14 amino acids. The CDR3 sequence: CASSFGHPNYGYTF. The CDR3 region has the DNA TGTGCCAGCTCATTTGGACACCCTAACTATGGCTACACCTTC.

This clone was observed once. V gene TRBV18 combines with J gene TRBJ2-5; TRBD1 aligns across 8 bases. With 4 bases clipped from V and 1 base from J, the junction kept 5 bases outside the gene matches. Germline-derived CDR1 and CDR2 are KGHSH and LQKENI. The length of the CDR3 is 15 residues. The CDR3 sequence: CASSRGQDTQETQYF. The CDR3 bases are TGTGCCAGCTCACGGGGACAGGATACCCAAGAGACCCAGTACTTC.

This chain links TRBV4-1 with TRBJ2-7; tentatively, D is TRBD1 (7 bases). V was clipped by 4 bases and J by 3 bases, with 28 bases between them. CDR3 length equals 19 residues. From germline, CDR1 is MGHRA and CDR2 YSYEKL. Written as DNA, the CDR3 is TGCGCCAGCAGCCTCACGACGGGACAGTCACTTGGGGGGTACTACGAGCAGTACTTC. Amino acid sequence: CASSLTTGQSLGGYYEQYF.

The chain recombines TRBV29-1 with TRBJ2-3; TRBD2 is a possible D gene (6 bases). Germline V gene sequence: CDR1 SQVTM, CDR2 ANQGSEA. Between the trimmed V and J ends, which lost 6 bases and 4 bases, there was a span of 14 bases. The CDR3 consists of 13 residues. The CDR3 region is CSVRGLPADTQYF. For the CDR3, the DNA is TGCAGCGTGCGAGGACTACCTGCAGATACGCAGTATTTT.

V and J are TRBV10-2 and TRBJ1-5; unclear D gene. The V and J ends lost 2 bases and 3 bases respectively, with 11 bases between them. CDR1 and CDR2 (germline): WSHSY, SAAADI. This CDR3 comprises 15 residues. CDR3 nucleotides: TGCGCCAGCAGTGAGGACAAAATTTTCAATCAGCCCCAGCATTTT. Translation gives CASSEDKIFNQPQHF.

The chain employs TRBV5-5 and TRBJ1-4, with 7 bases matching TRBD1. Trimming cost V 2 bases and J 6 bases; bases outside gene matches: 10. The CDR3 extends over 16 amino acids. Germline CDR1 and CDR2: SGHKS and YYEKEE (reference sequence). CDR3 nucleotide sequence: TGTGCCAGCAGCTTTGGGTTGGGGACAGTCGATGAAAAACTGTTTTTT. Translation: CASSFGLGTVDEKLFF.

This clone was recorded a few times. This chain connects TRBV7-2 to TRBJ2-2, with unresolved D. CDR3 length: 15 amino acids. Between the trimmed V and J ends, which lost 2 bases and 8 bases, there was a span of 15 bases. From germline, CDR1 is SGHTA and CDR2 FQGNSA. The CDR3 DNA is TGTGCCAGCAGCTTAAGACGGTCATCAGCGGGGGAGCTGTTTTTT. Translation: CASSLRRSSAGELFF.

The gene calls are TRBV18 and TRBJ1-1, with TRBD1 matching over 7 bases. There are 14 residues in the CDR3. Germline V gene sequence: CDR1 KGHSH, CDR2 LQKENI. The ends lost 2 bases at V and 4 bases at J; junction bases unmatched: 4. The chain's CDR3 is CASSPSGQATEAFF. The DNA for the CDR3 is TGTGCCAGCTCACCAAGTGGACAGGCCACTGAAGCTTTCTTT. Based on the CDR3 plus reference TRBV18 and TRBJ1-1, the full variable domain is NAGVMQNPRHLVRRRGQEARLRCSPMKGHSHVYWYRQLPEEGLKFMVYLQKENIIDESGMPKERFSAEFPKEGPSILRIQQVVRGDSAAYFCASSPSGQATEAFFGQGTRLTVV.

The chain has TRBV7-2 and TRBJ1-1, with D possibly TRBD1 on 6 matching bases. This CDR3 is 13 amino acids long. The germline V gene has CDR1 SGHTA and CDR2 FQGNSA. V was clipped by 5 bases and J by 1 base, with 8 bases between them. CDR3 region: CASSRGQNTEAFF. In DNA form, the CDR3 reads TGTGCCAGCAGCAGGGGACAGAACACTGAAGCTTTCTTT.

The count of this clone is one. The V and J genes are TRBV3-1 (or the pseudogene TRBV3-2) and TRBJ2-7; 10 nucleotides agree with TRBD1. V shed 2 bases and J 6 bases; nucleotides not matched to a gene: 4. The CDR3 extends over 14 amino acids. Germline-derived CDR1 and CDR2 are LGHDT and YNNKEL (reference sequence). The CDR3 region has the DNA TGTGCCAGCAGCCAAAGACAGGGGGCGGGCGAGCAGTACGTC. Amino acids: CASSQRQGAGEQYV.

The chain has TRBV18 and TRBJ2-7, with TRBD1 as a possible D gene (5 bases). The germline V gene has CDR1 KGHSH and CDR2 LQKENI. Deletions cut 3 bases from V and 5 bases from J, with 14 bases between. The CDR3 spans 14 residues. In DNA form, the CDR3 reads TGTGCCAGCTCACCGCCCGAAGCGACAGACGAGCAGTACTTC. It encodes CASSPPEATDEQYF.

A remark on this clone: In the same sample, other DNA sequences code for this CDR3. The J gene is TRBJ2-5, the V gene TRBV12-3 or TRBV12-4; 12 bases line up with TRBD2. V was clipped by 11 bases and J by 3 bases; unmatched bases: 4. The CDR3 is 13 amino acids. The DNA for the CDR3 is TGTGCCTCGTCTAGCGGGGGGGAAGAGACCCAGTACTTC. Translation: CASSSGGEETQYF.

The chain links TRBV7-9 to TRBJ2-7; no clear D gene. The CDR3 covers 14 residues. In germline, CDR1 is SEHNR, CDR2 FQNEAQ (reference sequence). V lost 2 bases to trimming and J lost 6 bases, with 14 bases between them. This CDR3 reads CASSLSVGPIEQYF. The CDR3 coding sequence is TGTGCCAGCAGCTTATCGGTCGGTCCCATCGAGCAGTACTTC.

This sequence joins TRBV5-6 and TRBJ1-5, with TRBD1 matching 11 bases. After removal of 4 bases from V and 1 base from J, the junction contained 7 bases not matched to a gene. Germline assignment: CDR1 SGHDT and CDR2 YYEEEE. This CDR3 has 17 amino acids. The CDR3 sequence: CASSHLGQGESNQPQHF. In DNA form, the CDR3 reads TGTGCCAGCAGCCACCTGGGACAGGGGGAGAGCAATCAGCCCCAGCATTTT.

The rearrangement joins TRBV18 to TRBJ1-2, with D hard to call. Germline CDR1 reads KGHSH; CDR2 reads LQKENI. The CDR3 sequence is 14 residues long. V lost 4 bases to trimming and J lost 7 bases, with 16 bases between them. The CDR3 DNA sequence: TGTGCCAGCTCACTAATGGAACGTTCGGGTGGCTACACCTTC. Translation gives CASSLMERSGGYTF.

Turning to this clone: At the DNA level, this CDR3 is encoded by other sequences in the same sample as well. The gene calls are TRBV5-1 and TRBJ1-1, with D possibly matching TRBD1 (6 bases). Trimming took 0 bases from V and 1 from J, leaving 7 bases between them. CDR3 length: 14 residues. The germline V gene has CDR1 SGHRS and CDR2 YFSETQ. CDR3 bases: TGCGCCAGCAGCTTGGGGGGGCCGAACACTGAAGCTTTCTTT. It specifies CASSLGGPNTEAFF.